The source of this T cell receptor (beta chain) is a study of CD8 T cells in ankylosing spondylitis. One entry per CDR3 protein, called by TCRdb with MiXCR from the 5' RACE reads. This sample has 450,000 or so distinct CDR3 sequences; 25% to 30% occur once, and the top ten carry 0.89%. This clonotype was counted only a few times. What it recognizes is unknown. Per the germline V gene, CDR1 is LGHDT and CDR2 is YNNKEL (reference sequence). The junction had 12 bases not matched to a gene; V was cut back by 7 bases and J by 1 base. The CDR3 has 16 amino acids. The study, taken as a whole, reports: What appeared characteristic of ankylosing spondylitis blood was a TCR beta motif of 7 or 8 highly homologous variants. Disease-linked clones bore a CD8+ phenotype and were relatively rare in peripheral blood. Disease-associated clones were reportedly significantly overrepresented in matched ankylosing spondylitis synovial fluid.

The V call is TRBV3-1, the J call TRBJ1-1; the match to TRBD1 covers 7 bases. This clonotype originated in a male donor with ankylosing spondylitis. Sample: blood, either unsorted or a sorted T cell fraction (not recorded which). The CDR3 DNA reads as TGTGCCAGCACAACAGGGGCGGACTACCGGAACACTGAAGCTTTCTTT. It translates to CASTTGADYRNTEAFF.